A single sample is the source of the 19 T cell receptor beta chains below, sequenced in a study of regulatory and conventional T cells in RAG deficiency (dated by TCRdb to the late 2010s). The library was made by the immunoSEQ multiplex PCR assay. TCRdb re-hosts the immuneACCESS table, in-frame sequences only. Its copies lack some clones; in the studies checked, an unresolved V gene accounts for under half of them, and the cause for the rest is not known. Counted in this sample were around 7,000 clones; about 93% of them appeared once. The ten largest clones capture about 1.3% of the sample. Before genomic DNA was extracted, regulatory T cells were isolated from blood as CD4+CD25-high CD127-low cells. This sample also belongs to another study, concerning regulatory T cells. From the second report: The multiplex PCR used 52 forward TRBV primers and 13 reverse TRBJ primers, with assay-based and computational corrections for amplification bias.

Input material: CD127- CD25+ CD4+ Tregs sorted from blood. The receptors come from a human donor in good health.

With respect to this clone: The junction departs from germline at one end; a sequencing error may be responsible. In the same sample, other DNA sequences code for this CDR3. V and J are TRBV7-3 and TRBJ1-6; D not resolved. CDR1 is SGHTA, CDR2 FQGTGA, per germline. This CDR3 is built from 16 residues. Here the CDR3 DNA reads TGTGCCAGCAGCTCCCATTCTAGCTCCTATAATTCCCCCCTCCACTTT. Amino acid sequence: CASSSHSSSYNSPLHF.

The CDR3, as DNA: TGTGCCAGCAGCGACCGGAGTGACGAAAAACTGTTTTTT. Protein: CASSDRSDEKLFF. The chain is built from TRBV9 and TRBJ1-4; no reliable D call. The CDR3 has 13 amino acids. V lost 3 bases to trimming and J lost 8 bases, with 11 bases between them. The germline V gene has CDR1 SGDLS and CDR2 YYNGEE.

As for this clone: The junction differs from germline at one of its ends, possibly a read error. The identical CDR3 is also encoded by other nucleotide sequences in the sample. The chain is built from TRBV28 and TRBJ2-4, with 7 bases that match TRBD1. The germline V gene has CDR1 MDHEN and CDR2 SYDVKM. CDR3 length: 18 residues. The CDR3 DNA reads TGCGCCAGCAGGTCACAGGGAGAGGGGGCCCTAGCCAAAAACATTCAGTACTTC. It specifies CASRSQGEGALAKNIQYF. Using reference TRBV28 and TRBJ2-4 for the parts outside the CDR3, the full variable domain is DVKVTQSSRYLVKRTGEKVFLECVQDMDHENMFWYRQDPGLGLRLIYFSYDVKMKEKGDIPEGYSVSREKKERFSLILESASTNQTSMYLCASRSQGEGALAKNIQYFGAGTRLSVL.

The CDR3 region has the DNA TGTGCCAGCATCCAAAACTCAGGGGGGCCCTACGAGCAGTACTTC. Translated: CASIQNSGGPYEQYF. The V gene is TRBV28, the J gene TRBJ2-7, with D possibly TRBD1 on 7 matching bases. Looked up from germline, CDR1 is MDHEN and CDR2 is SYDVKM. V was trimmed by 7 bases and J by 2 bases, leaving 18 bases between them. The CDR3 length is 15 residues.

V gene TRBV7-2 combines with J gene TRBJ2-2, with D possibly matching TRBD1 (5 bases). Between the trimmed V and J ends, which lost 1 base and 4 bases, there was a span of 10 bases. The germline gives CDR1 SGHTA, CDR2 FQGNSA. The CDR3 is 15 amino acids. CDR3 DNA: TGTGCCAGCAGCTTAGACAGGCCCCCCACCGGGGAGCTGTTTTTT. Translating gives CASSLDRPPTGELFF.

The chain carries TRBV21-1 and TRBJ2-6; the table's D call TRBD2 went unverified against the DNA. TRBV21-1 is termed a pseudogene. This CDR3 contains 17 residues. In DNA, the CDR3 is TGTGCCAGCAGCCCCGGGATCTTAATCTCTGGGGCCAACGTCCTGACTTTC. It translates to CASSPGILISGANVLTF.

The V gene is TRBV11-2, the J gene TRBJ2-7, with D possibly being TRBD1 (5 bases). Germline V gene sequence: CDR1 SGHAT, CDR2 FQNNGV. This CDR3 contains 14 residues. Trimming removed 2 bases at V and 2 bases at J, with 10 bases between. The CDR3 region has the DNA TGTGCCAGCAGCTTACTTGACAGAGCCTACGAGCAGTACTTC. Translating it yields CASSLLDRAYEQYF.

This clone was seen a few times. This chain joins TRBV6-1 and TRBJ1-3; possibly TRBD1 for D (6 bases). CDR1 and CDR2 from the germline V gene are MNHNS and SASEGT. This CDR3 is built from 14 residues. The germline V and J ends were trimmed by 6 bases and 5 bases, with 14 bases remaining between them. The CDR3 spells CASRGGARRNTIYF. CDR3 bases: TGTGCCAGCAGGGGGGGGGCGCGTCGAAACACCATATATTTT.

The chain combines TRBV12-5 with TRBJ2-5; 14 bases are a match to TRBD2. Germline V lookup: CDR1 LGHNT, CDR2 FRNRAP. The CDR3 loop spans 20 amino acids. J lost 5 bases, V lost 0 bases, and 14 bases had no gene match. CDR3 in amino acids: CASGLVLRLAGGPMNETQYF. In DNA form, the CDR3 reads TGTGCTAGTGGTTTGGTACTCCGACTAGCGGGGGGGCCGATGAACGAGACCCAGTACTTC.

The rearrangement links TRBV18 to TRBJ1-1, with TRBD1 matching 8 bases. J lost 1 base, V lost 4 bases, and 11 bases had no gene match. The CDR3 consists of 17 residues. The germline CDR1 and CDR2 sequences are KGHSH and LQKENI. The CDR3 is CASSQKRQGMGNTEAFF. DNA for the CDR3: TGTGCCAGCTCACAGAAGAGACAGGGGATGGGGAACACTGAAGCTTTCTTT.

The chain is built from TRBV7-9 and TRBJ2-1, with D maybe TRBD2 (5 bases). This CDR3 has 15 residues. The germline V and J ends were trimmed by 2 bases and 4 bases, with 12 bases remaining between them. Germline loops: CDR1 SEHNR, CDR2 FQNEAQ (reference sequence). CDR3 in DNA: TGTGCCAGCAGCTTACTGGTAGGACTTTACAATGAGCAGTTCTTC. Translated: CASSLLVGLYNEQFF. The variable domain in full, completed from reference TRBV7-9 and TRBJ2-1, reads DTGVSQNPRHKITKRGQNVTFRCDPISEHNRLYWYRQTLGQGPEFLTYFQNEAQLEKSRLLSDRFSAERPKGSFSTLEIQRTEQGDSAMYLCASSLLVGLYNEQFFGPGTRLTVL.

The V call is TRBV15, the J call TRBJ2-3; 10 positions agree with TRBD2. The CDR3 runs to 15 residues. Unmatched junction bases numbered 5, after V lost 3 bases and J lost 5 bases. CDR1 is LNHNV and CDR2 is YYDKDF in the germline V gene (reference sequence). Written as DNA, the CDR3 is TGTGCCACCAGCAGTTCTAGCGGGGGCGGAGATACGCAGTATTTT. Amino acid sequence: CATSSSSGGGDTQYF.

V and J are TRBV4-1 and TRBJ2-7; D is perhaps TRBD2 (6 bases). V lost 0 bases and J 5 bases, leaving 20 bases between the germline ends. CDR1 is MGHRA, CDR2 YSYEKL, per germline. The CDR3 runs 17 residues. The CDR3 sequence: CASSQDGGTNEANEQYF. The CDR3 bases are TGCGCCAGCAGCCAAGATGGAGGGACGAACGAAGCTAACGAGCAGTACTTC.

The chain is built from TRBV30 and TRBJ1-1, with D unclear. The CDR3 is 13 amino acids. CDR1 is GTSNPN, CDR2 SVGIG, per germline (reference sequence). With 3 bases removed from V and 1 base from J, the gap between germline ends came to 9 bases. Here the CDR3 DNA reads TGTGCCTGGAGAAGGCTAGGGAACACTGAAGCTTTCTTT. It specifies CAWRRLGNTEAFF.

The rearrangement links TRBV27 to TRBJ1-1, with D possibly matching TRBD1 (6 bases). Trimming removed 4 bases from V and 11 bases from J, with 20 bases in between. There are 14 residues in the CDR3. Per the germline V gene, CDR1 is MNHEY and CDR2 is SMNVEV (reference sequence). As DNA, the CDR3 is TGTGCCAGCAGTTCCTGGGACACCCCACGAGAGGCTTTCTTT. It codes for CASSSWDTPREAFF.

The V call is TRBV28, the J call TRBJ2-5; 8 nucleotides agree with TRBD2. The trim removed 6 bases at V and 4 bases at J, leaving 7 bases unmatched. This CDR3 has 14 amino acids. CDR1 and CDR2 (germline): MDHEN, SYDVKM. CDR3 protein: CASRPAGVRETQYF. The DNA for the CDR3 is TGTGCCAGCAGACCAGCGGGGGTCCGAGAGACCCAGTACTTC.

The chain is built from TRBV6-5 and TRBJ2-1; 8 bases fit TRBD1. With V trimmed by 5 bases and J by 8 bases, 8 bases remained unmatched. Germline V gene lookup returns CDR1 MNHEY and CDR2 SVGAGI. The CDR3 spans 14 residues. The DNA of the CDR3 is TGTGCCAGCAGTACTTGGACAGGGCTCTATGAGCAGTTCTTC. It translates to CASSTWTGLYEQFF.

The V gene is TRBV11-2, the J gene TRBJ2-2; D is unclear. Trimming left V 0 bases short and J 4 bases short, with 3 bases between. CDR3 length equals 13 residues. Germline V CDR1 and CDR2: SGHAT, FQNNGV. CDR3 DNA sequence: TGTGCCAGCAGCTTAGACCTCACCGGGGAGCTGTTTTTT. Translated: CASSLDLTGELFF.

The J gene is TRBJ1-2, the V gene TRBV6-5; TRBD1 is a possible D gene (5 bases). The germline CDR1 and CDR2 sequences are MNHEY and SVGAGI. Trimming stripped 5 bases from V and 8 bases from J, with 12 bases between. There are 12 residues in the CDR3. The CDR3 protein is CASSGPSGGYTF. The CDR3, as DNA: TGTGCCAGCAGTGGGCCCTCAGGGGGCTACACCTTC.